This TCR beta chain appears in the sequencing data of a study of blood T cell repertoires in COVID-19. TCRdb's copy holds only in-frame clones and misses some; the assay was immunoSEQ multiplex PCR. Of around 170,000 clones listed, around 83% are singletons. The specimen was peripheral blood. This sequence originates from a woman in her thirties or forties with acute or convalescent COVID-19.

CDR3 DNA: TGTGCCAGCAGCCCCGGGACAGCGAACACCGGGGAGCTGTTTTTT. Residues: CASSPGTANTGELFF. The chain couples TRBV2 to TRBJ2-2, with 7 bases lining up with TRBD1. V was clipped by 6 bases and J by 0 bases; unmatched bases: 4. CDR3 size: 15 residues. Germline CDR1 is SNHLY and CDR2 is FYNNEI.